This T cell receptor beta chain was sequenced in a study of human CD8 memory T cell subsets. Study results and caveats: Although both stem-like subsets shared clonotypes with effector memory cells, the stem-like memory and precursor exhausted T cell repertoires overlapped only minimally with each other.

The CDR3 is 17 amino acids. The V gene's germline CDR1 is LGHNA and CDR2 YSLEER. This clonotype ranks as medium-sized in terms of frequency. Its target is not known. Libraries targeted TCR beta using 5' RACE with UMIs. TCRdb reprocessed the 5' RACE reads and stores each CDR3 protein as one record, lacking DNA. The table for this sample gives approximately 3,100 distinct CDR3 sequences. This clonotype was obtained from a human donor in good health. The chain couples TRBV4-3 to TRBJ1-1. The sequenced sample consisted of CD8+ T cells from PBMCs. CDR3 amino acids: CASSQDVQGRENTEAFF.